A selection of T cell receptor beta chains follows, all from one sample in a study of cytotoxic CD8 clonotypes in ibrutinib-treated CLL. The table came from immunoSEQ multiplex PCR; TCRdb's copy has only in-frame clones and leaves some out. This table holds hundreds of thousands of clones, 60% to 80% found once. The sequencing here drew on PBMCs, taken after 36 months of ibrutinib treatment. These receptors were taken from a human donor with chronic lymphocytic leukemia. CDR3s include the opening cysteine and the closing phenylalanine or tryptophan. The D gene is left open where the match is weak. Part of the rows lack a size; the others show once, few, many or a class for expanded clones.

>NA|TRBJ2-7|NA|TRBV5-1
TGCGCCAGCAGCTTGGTTGGCGGGCGGGAGCAGTACTTC
CASSLVGGREQYF
>NA|TRBJ1-2|NA|TRBV5-4
TGTGCCAGCAGCTTGATAACAGGATATGGCTACACCTTC
CASSLITGYGYTF
>NA|TRBJ2-3|few|TRBV7-6
TGTGCCAGCAGCTTAGAAGTGACAGATACGCAGTATTTT
CASSLEVTDTQYF
>TRBD1|TRBJ1-2|few|TRBV10-1
TGCGCCAGCAGTGAGAGGGGGGTGGAGGGGGCGAACTATGGCTACACCTTC
CASSERGVEGANYGYTF
>NA|TRBJ1-6|NA|TRBV4-1
TGCGCCAGCACCCATGGGCAGGAGAGTAATTCACCCCTCCACTTT
CASTHGQESNSPLHF
>NA|TRBJ1-1|NA|TRBV6-1
TGTGCCAGCAGTTACCAGGGTGAAGCTTTCTTT
CASSYQGEAFF
>TRBD2|TRBJ2-1|NA|TRBV27
TGTGCCAGCAGTTTATTTGTACTAGCGGGGGCCAATGAGCAGTTCTTC
CASSLFVLAGANEQFF
>TRBD2|TRBJ2-7|few|TRBV4-1
TGCGCCAGCAGCCAAGATTTGGGAACTAGCGGGGGTCCGTACTTC
CASSQDLGTSGGPYF
>TRBD1|TRBJ1-2|NA|TRBV25-1
TGTGCCAGCAGTGATCGGACAGGTACTAACGGCTACACCTTC
CASSDRTGTNGYTF
>NA|TRBJ2-5|NA|TRBV7-9
TGTGCCAGCAGCTTAGGGCTACAGGGAGAGACCCAGTACTTC
CASSLGLQGETQYF
>NA|TRBJ2-2|NA|TRBV5-6
TGTGCCAGCAGCTCTATCGAGGGGTTCAGGGAGCTGTTTTTT
CASSSIEGFRELFF
>NA|TRBJ1-2|few|TRBV15
TGTGCCACCAGCAGAATACGGGACACCTTCTATGGCTACACCTTC
CATSRIRDTFYGYTF
>TRBD2|TRBJ2-7|few|TRBV4-3
TGCGCCAGCAGCCCCTGGACTAGCGGGTACGAGCAGTACTTC
CASSPWTSGYEQYF
>NA|TRBJ2-7|few|TRBV5-1
TGCGCCAGCAGCTCAACAGCTACGGAGCAGTACTTC
CASSSTATEQYF
>TRBD1|TRBJ1-5|few|TRBV5-1
TGCGCCAGCAGTGAGTCCGGGACAGGGGATCAGCCCCAGCATTTT
CASSESGTGDQPQHF
>TRBD1|TRBJ2-3|once|TRBV7-9
TGTGCCAGCAGCATGGGACAGGTTAGCACAGATACGCAGTATTTT
CASSMGQVSTDTQYF
>NA|TRBJ1-1|NA|TRBV5-4
TGTGCCAGCAGCTTGGTTAGGGGGGCGAACACTGAAGCTTTCTTT
CASSLVRGANTEAFF
>NA|TRBJ1-6|NA|TRBV10-3
TGTGCCATCAGGGGAGGTTATAGCAGGAATTCACCCCTCCACTTT
CAIRGGYSRNSPLHF
>NA|TRBJ2-7|NA|TRBV29-1
TGCAGCGTTGAAGTACCGACGGACGAGCAGTACTTC
CSVEVPTDEQYF
>NA|TRBJ2-5|few|TRBV27
TGTGCCAGCAGTTTCAAACGAACGGAGACCCAGTACTTC
CASSFKRTETQYF
>NA|TRBJ2-3|NA|TRBV29-1
TGCAGCGTTGATGGGGGGCAAGCAGATACGCAGTATTTT
CSVDGGQADTQYF
>TRBD1|TRBJ2-5|NA|TRBV15
TGTGCCACCAGCAGAGATCAGGGGGCCGGAGAGACCCAGTACTTC
CATSRDQGAGETQYF
>NA|TRBJ2-1|few|TRBV9
TGTGCCAGCAGCGTAGACCTGAGCGGTGAGCAGTTCTTC
CASSVDLSGEQFF
>NA|TRBJ1-1|NA|TRBV27
TGTGCCAGCAGTTTATTAAGGGGCACTGAAGCTTTCTTT
CASSLLRGTEAFF
>NA|TRBJ2-7|NA|TRBV4-1
TGCGCCAGCAGCCCAGGACCCCTCTCCTACGAGCAGTACTTC
CASSPGPLSYEQYF